Each of the 5 T cell receptor beta chains below was sequenced from the same sample in a study of T cells in Graves' hyperthyroidism and ophthalmopathy. Using RNA transcripts as the source, TCR beta CDR3 regions were amplified. During a first-round RT-PCR of the TCR CDR3, the HTBI primer set was used. MiXCR, run by TCRdb on the multiplex PCR reads, gives a single entry per CDR3 protein. The sample holds hundreds of thousands of distinct CDR3 sequences, roughly 13% seen once. The sequenced sample was blood. These receptors were taken from a young woman with Graves' hyperthyroidism that later progressed to Graves' ophthalmopathy.

The chain links TRBV6-2 or TRBV6-3 to TRBJ2-7; a weak D match, TRBD1 (6 bases). The V end lost 0 bases, the J end lost 1 base, and 10 bases lay between the germline ends. The CDR3 covers 15 residues. The germline CDR1 and CDR2 sequences are MNHEY and SVGEGT. CDR3 nucleotide sequence: TGTGCCAGCAGTTACTCGAGGGACATATCCTACGAGCAGTACTTC. It specifies CASSYSRDISYEQYF.

The chain combines TRBV18 with TRBJ2-3, with D perhaps assigned TRBD1 or TRBD2 (5 bases each). Germline values: CDR1 KGHSH, CDR2 LQKENI. Trimming cost V 0 bases and J 3 bases, with 13 bases left between them. The CDR3 length is 16 residues. The CDR3 DNA reads TGTGCCAGCTCACCACCCCGGGGCCTTCTTACAGATACGCAGTATTTT. Its translation is CASSPPRGLLTDTQYF.

This clonotype was seen ten or more times. V usage is TRBV28 and J usage is TRBJ2-1; D gene unclear. The CDR3 consists of 12 residues. Germline V gene lookup returns CDR1 MDHEN and CDR2 SYDVKM. Trimming took off 5 bases at V and 6 bases at J, with 8 bases between the two ends. For the CDR3, the DNA is TGTGCCAGCAGTCAACCACTCAATGAGCAGTTCTTC. It is translated as CASSQPLNEQFF.

The V and J genes are TRBV19 and TRBJ1-5; the D is unclear. The germline gives CDR1 LNHDA, CDR2 SQIVND (reference sequence). The CDR3 is made up of 15 amino acids. Trimming removed 5 bases from V and 2 bases from J, with 13 bases in between. As DNA, the CDR3 is TGTGCCAGTAGTCCCCTCCGGGATGGCAATCAGCCCCAGCATTTT. Protein: CASSPLRDGNQPQHF.

This clonotype was detected many times. The chain recombines TRBV27 with TRBJ1-2; TRBD1 agrees at 7 bases. CDR1 is MNHEY and CDR2 is SMNVEV in the germline V gene (reference sequence). V gave up 5 bases and J gave up 2 bases; unmatched junction bases: 8. This CDR3 comprises 15 residues. The CDR3 loop reads CASSQRQGPNYGYTF. The CDR3, as DNA: TGTGCCAGCAGTCAGAGACAGGGACCAAACTATGGCTACACCTTC.